These 8 T cell receptor beta chains were all obtained from the same sample, sequenced in a study of CD8+ T cells in alopecia areata. Extraction and reverse transcription of RNA yielded cDNA as the sequencing template. The repertoire was sequenced with immunoSEQ multiplex PCR; TCRdb's copy has only in-frame clones and lacks some. This sample includes approximately 300,000 clones with no singletons; its ten biggest clones take up 0.9% to 1.5%. Using CD4, CD8alpha, NKG2D, NKG2ACE and other markers, pooled cutaneous lymph node cells were sorted. Sequences were obtained from CD4+ T cells sorted from a lymph node. The receptor set was obtained from a C3H/HeJ mouse with alopecia areata. MHC haplotype of the mouse line: H2-k.

For this clone: Gene names are the mouse ones. The CDR3 goes on 4 residues after the read ends, and that part is filled in from the germline J gene. The chain links TRBV13-1 to TRBJ1-2; D gene uncertain. V was cut by 3 bases and J by 1 base, with 4 bases left in between. CDR1 is NSHNY and CDR2 is SYGAGN in the germline V gene. The length of the CDR3 is 12 residues. CDR3 DNA, as far as it was read: TGTGCCAGCAGTGCAGTAAACTCC. This gives the protein CASSAVNS. The CDR3 in full is CASSAVNSDYTF.

This clone was observed a few times. Germline and genes here are mouse. Sequencing ends 4 residues short of the CDR3 end; the germline J gene provides the rest. The rearrangement uses TRBV13-3 and TRBJ2-5, with 8 bases fitting TRBD1. Germline V gives CDR1 NNHDY, CDR2 SYVADS. This CDR3 has 15 amino acids. The part of the CDR3 DNA that was read is TGTGCCAGCAGTGATTTAGGGCAGGGGGCGGAC. It is translated as CASSDLGQGAD. The whole CDR3 is CASSDLGQGADTQYF.

For this clone: Genes and germline are mouse. The observed sequence ends 4 residues before the CDR3 terminus, with the missing tail filled in from the germline J gene. The same CDR3 also results from other DNA sequences found in this sample. V and J are TRBV5 and TRBJ2-5; 7 bases align to TRBD2. J was trimmed by 0 bases and V by 0 bases; bases with no gene match: 6. The CDR3 contains 17 residues. The germline V gene encodes CDR1 LGHNA and CDR2 YNLKQL (reference sequence). The CDR3: CASSQEGLGVNQDTQYF. Partial CDR3 DNA: TGTGCCAGCAGCCAAGAAGGGCTGGGGGTTAACCAAGAC.

This clone has a handful of counts. The genes are named according to mouse. The read ends 4 residues shy of where the CDR3 ends; the end is completed using the germline J gene. This chain uses TRBV5 with TRBJ2-2; no clear D gene. The CDR3 totals 15 residues. The V end lost 1 base, the J end lost 5 bases, and 11 bases lay between the germline ends. The germline CDR1 and CDR2 sequences are LGHNA and YNLKQL (reference sequence). The covered CDR3 bases are TGTGCCAGCAGCCAAGTGGAGGAAGGGACCGGG. This sequence encodes CASSQVEEGTG. The complete CDR3 reads CASSQVEEGTGQLYF.

This clone was counted a few times. Genes and germline come from the mouse. The read ends 4 residues early relative to the CDR3; the germline J gene fills the gap. The chain employs TRBV13-1 and TRBJ2-2, with 8 nucleotides matching TRBD1. Per germline, CDR1 NSHNY and CDR2 SYGAGN. This CDR3 region has 14 residues. Unmatched junction bases numbered 2, after V lost 6 bases and J lost 1 base. The CDR3 DNA, read in part, is TGTGCCAGCAAACAGGGGGAAAACACCGGG. Its protein product is CASKQGENTG. The entire CDR3 is CASKQGENTGQLYF.

In the case of this clone: Gene names denote mouse genes. The read gets to within 4 residues of the CDR3 end, and the germline J gene fills in the rest. The rearrangement links TRBV13-1 to TRBJ2-1; perhaps TRBD1 as D (6 bases). Trimming removed 5 bases at V and 3 bases at J, with 9 bases between. Germline loops: CDR1 NSHNY, CDR2 SYGAGN. This CDR3 region has 13 residues. The sequenced part of the CDR3 DNA is TGTGCCAGCAGGCCGGACAGCTATGCT. Its translation is CASRPDSYA. The full CDR3 protein is CASRPDSYAEQFF.

This clone was counted between two and nine times. Genes and germline come from the mouse. The read stops 4 residues short of the end of the CDR3; the missing end is completed from the germline J gene. Other DNA sequences within the sample encode an identical CDR3. The chain couples TRBV1 to TRBJ2-7; TRBD1 matches at 7 bases. J gave up 3 bases and V 1 base, and 3 bases lay outside the gene matches. The CDR3 loop spans 14 amino acids. Germline CDR1 reads NSQYPW; CDR2 reads LRSPGD (reference sequence). The chain's CDR3 is CTCSAVAGGYEQYF. CDR3 bases read: TGCACCTGCAGTGCAGTGGCAGGGGGCTAT.

A note on this clone: Gene names are the mouse ones. The read stops 4 residues short of the end of the CDR3; the missing end is completed from the germline J gene. The chain has TRBV13-2 and TRBJ2-1, with 8 bases matching TRBD1. This CDR3 has 16 amino acids. Germline loops: CDR1 NNHNN, CDR2 SYGAGS (reference sequence). The DNA read from the CDR3 is TGTGCCAGCGGTGATGCCAGGGGGCGCAGAGGGGCT. Protein: CASGDARGRRGA. The whole CDR3 reads CASGDARGRRGAEQFF.